This T cell receptor beta chain was documented in a study of blood T cells in healthy people across ages. RNA extraction gave at least 5.5 micrograms of total RNA per sample. This clonotype was detected once. Combining a sample-barcoded 5' primer with a J-beta primer mix, a second PCR ran for roughly 7 to 11 cycles. TCRdb re-called the 5' RACE reads through MiXCR, storing one row per CDR3 protein. The repertoire holds over 750,000 distinct CDR3 sequences, approximately 25% seen once, with around 9.2% in the top ten. This CDR3 region has 12 residues. The trim removed 8 bases at V and 7 bases at J, leaving 3 bases unmatched. These data also featured in a second study, about T cells of mothers and their children. That study reports: Healthy Caucasian mothers, three in number, and their six children were the donors.

V is TRBV12-3 or TRBV12-4 and J is TRBJ2-2, with 8 bases lining up with TRBD1. The specimen sequenced was blood. The sequence derives from a boy aged 5-17 years in good health. The CDR3 is CASPGGDGELFF. In DNA, the CDR3 is TGTGCCAGCCCAGGGGGCGACGGGGAGCTGTTTTTT.